Listed below are T cell receptor beta chains from one sample, sequenced in a study of blood T cell repertoires in COVID-19. Some clones are missing from TCRdb's copy, which holds only in-frame ones; the method was immunoSEQ multiplex PCR. The table has tens of thousands of clones, approximately 85% seen once. Specimen: peripheral blood. Receptors were obtained from a human donor in a cohort sampled during active COVID-19. CDR3s include the opening cysteine and the closing phenylalanine or tryptophan. The D gene is left open where the match is weak. Clone size is stated in some rows and not others, as once, few, many or a class when expanded.

J gene	clone size	D gene	V gene	CDR3 DNA	CDR3 protein
TRBJ1-1	-	-	TRBV5-1	TGCGCCAGCAGCTTGGCCCAGGGGCTCAACACTGAAGCTTTCTTT	CASSLAQGLNTEAFF
TRBJ1-3	-	-	TRBV3-1/TRBV3-2	TGTGCCAGCAGCCCAACAGTCTCTGGAAACACCATATATTTT	CASSPTVSGNTIYF
TRBJ2-7	-	TRBD2	TRBV6-2/TRBV6-3	TGTGCCAGCAGTTGGGAGGGTCTGGGCGAGCAGTACTTC	CASSWEGLGEQYF
TRBJ1-1	-	TRBD1	TRBV4-1	TGCGCCAGCAGCCAGGGAACCCGGGACAGGGGGACTGAAGCTTTCTTT	CASSQGTRDRGTEAFF
TRBJ1-3	-	-	TRBV2	TGTGCCAGCAGTGAAAACAGGGCTGGAAACACCATATATTTT	CASSENRAGNTIYF
TRBJ1-6	few	-	TRBV19	TGTGCCAGTAGTCTGGGGAGTGGATCACCCCTCCACTTT	CASSLGSGSPLHF
TRBJ1-5	-	-	TRBV27	TGTGCCAGCAGTCCGATCCTTTCAGGGTATAGCAATCAGCCCCAGCATTTT	CASSPILSGYSNQPQHF
TRBJ2-1	-	TRBD2	TRBV7-2	TGTGCCAGCAGCTCGATACGGGAGGGCTTCGGCAATGAGCAGTTCTTC	CASSSIREGFGNEQFF
TRBJ2-7	-	TRBD1	TRBV6-5	TGTGCCAGCAGCCGGGACAGGGATTACGAGCAGTACTTC	CASSRDRDYEQYF
TRBJ1-2	-	TRBD1	TRBV29-1	TGCAGCGTTGGTACTGGACAGGGCAGATATGGCTACACCTTC	CSVGTGQGRYGYTF
TRBJ2-3	once	-	TRBV7-3	TGTGCCAGCAGCCCCCTCTCTAGCACAGATACGCAGTATTTT	CASSPLSSTDTQYF
TRBJ2-3	-	TRBD1	TRBV28	TGTGCCAGCAGGTCCTCCGGGACAGCCGACACAGATACGCAGTATTTT	CASRSSGTADTDTQYF
TRBJ2-7	-	-	TRBV28	TGTGCCAGCAGTTTGGGTAGCGTCAGGCACGAGCAGTACTTC	CASSLGSVRHEQYF
TRBJ2-7	-	TRBD2	TRBV6-5	TGTGCCAGCAGTCCGGGAGGGGAGCAGTACTTC	CASSPGGEQYF
TRBJ2-7	-	TRBD2	TRBV12-3/TRBV12-4	TGTGCCAGCGGAAAAGCGGGGCCCTACGAGCAGTACTTC	CASGKAGPYEQYF
TRBJ1-4	-	-	TRBV9	TGTGCCAGCAGCTTCGAGGGAGGGACTAATGAAAAACTGTTTTTT	CASSFEGGTNEKLFF
TRBJ2-1	-	-	TRBV27	TGTGCCAGCAGTCCCCAGCCCGGGGGCTACAATGAGCAGTTCTTC	CASSPQPGGYNEQFF
TRBJ1-2	once	-	TRBV28	TGTGCCAGCAGATTTAATGGGGCCCACTATGGCTACACCTTC	CASRFNGAHYGYTF
TRBJ1-1	-	-	TRBV2	TGTGCCAGCAGTGGGGGGGTACCGATGAACACTGAAGCTTTCTTT	CASSGGVPMNTEAFF
TRBJ2-7	-	-	TRBV27	TGTGCCAGCATGTGGCAGGGTAGGGCCGAGCAGTACTTC	CASMWQGRAEQYF
TRBJ1-1	-	TRBD1	TRBV20-1	TGCAGTGCTGGCAGGGGGCGCGGAGCTTTCTTT	CSAGRGRGAFF
TRBJ1-5	few	TRBD1	TRBV7-3	TGTGCCAGCAGCTCCGCCGGGACAGCGGGCCAGCCCCAGCATTTT	CASSSAGTAGQPQHF
TRBJ1-2	few	TRBD1	TRBV24-1	TGTGCCACCAGTGCCAGCGGGAGGGGGCAGAACTATGGCTACACCTTC	CATSASGRGQNYGYTF
TRBJ2-7	-	TRBD1	TRBV7-9	TGTGCCAGCAGCTCGGGACAGGAGTCCTACGAGCAGTACTTC	CASSSGQESYEQYF
TRBJ1-1	-	-	TRBV12-3/TRBV12-4	TGTGCCAGCAGCTTTAGGGGTAGCACTGAAGCTTTCTTT	CASSFRGSTEAFF
TRBJ2-2	-	-	TRBV27	TGTGCCAGCAGTTTAAGGAGGGTTAACACCGGGGAGCTGTTTTTT	CASSLRRVNTGELFF
TRBJ1-1	once	-	TRBV5-1	TGCGCCAGCAGCCCGTTACAGGGTAGTGACACTGAAGCTTTCTTT	CASSPLQGSDTEAFF
TRBJ2-1	few	-	TRBV12-3/TRBV12-4	TGTGCCAGCAGTTTATCGGACTCCCAGTTCTTC	CASSLSDSQFF
TRBJ1-2	-	-	TRBV30	TGTGCCTGGAGGGCGGACGGCCGGAGGTATGGCTACACCTTC	CAWRADGRRYGYTF
TRBJ1-1	-	TRBD1	TRBV7-2	TGTGCCAGCAGCTCACAGGGGAGCAACACTGAAGCTTTCTTT	CASSSQGSNTEAFF
TRBJ2-5	-	-	TRBV5-6	TGTGCCAGCAGCTTGGATACAGGACAAGAGACCCAGTACTTC	CASSLDTGQETQYF
TRBJ2-1	-	TRBD2	TRBV19	TGTGCCAGTAGTACGCTCCCGACTAGCGTCGAGCAGTTCTTC	CASSTLPTSVEQFF
TRBJ1-4	-	-	TRBV2	TGTGCCAGCAGGAGACAGGACCAGGGTAATGAAAAACTGTTTTTT	CASRRQDQGNEKLFF
TRBJ2-6	-	-	TRBV4-3	TGCGCCAGCAGCCAAGAGATTTATAGGCCAGGCTCTGGGGCCAACGTCCTGACTTTC	CASSQEIYRPGSGANVLTF
TRBJ2-5	-	-	TRBV3-1/TRBV3-2	TGTGCCAGCAGCCACCTAATCCCTGGGCGAGAGACCCAGTACTTC	CASSHLIPGRETQYF
TRBJ2-3	-	TRBD2	TRBV4-1	TGCGCCAGCAGCCGCACTAGCGGGGGGGCCGAGCATACGCAGTATTTT	CASSRTSGGAEHTQYF